The 6 T cell receptor beta chains in this list originate from one sample, sequenced in a study of cytomegalovirus exposure and HLA in healthy donors. Primers included in the PCR were 60 Vbeta and 13 Jbeta primers. TCRdb keeps only in-frame clones here, not all; method: immunoSEQ multiplex PCR. This sample lists approximately 120,000 clones; its ten largest clones have roughly 1%. The sample comprised PBMCs. All receptors derive from a man aged 18-30 years in good health and CMV-seronegative.

The chain combines TRBV12-5 with TRBJ2-6; no clear D. The germline CDR1 and CDR2 sequences are LGHNT and FRNRAP. V was cut by 3 bases and J by 0 bases, with 3 bases left in between. The CDR3 length is 14 residues. In DNA, the CDR3 is TGTGCTAGTGGTTTCTACTCTGGGGCCAACGTCCTGACTTTC. Protein: CASGFYSGANVLTF.

J is TRBJ2-1 and V is TRBV15; 9 bases are a match to TRBD1. V dropped 3 bases and J dropped 3; count of bases not matched to a gene: 0. Germline V lookup: CDR1 LNHNV, CDR2 YYDKDF (reference sequence). There are 14 residues in the CDR3. In nucleotides, the CDR3 is TGTGCCACCAGCAGGGGACAGGGCTACAATGAGCAGTTCTTC. This gives the protein CATSRGQGYNEQFF.

The rearrangement uses TRBV6-1 and TRBJ1-2, with no clear D. The CDR3 is 12 residues long. Trimming stripped 3 bases from V and 5 bases from J, with 7 bases between. The germline gives CDR1 MNHNS, CDR2 SASEGT. The CDR3 reads CASSDGPYGYTF. In DNA form, the CDR3 reads TGTGCCAGCAGTGATGGCCCTTATGGCTACACCTTC.

The chain combines TRBV30 with TRBJ2-1, with 8 bases identical to TRBD2. The CDR3 extends over 16 amino acids. The junction had 10 bases not matched to a gene; V was cut back by 0 bases and J by 6 bases. From germline, CDR1 is GTSNPN and CDR2 SVGIG (reference sequence). CDR3 sequence (DNA): TGTGCCTGGAGTGTACGGTTAGCGGGGAGTGGCAATGAGCAGTTCTTC. Translating it yields CAWSVRLAGSGNEQFF. Looking up the rest from reference TRBV30 and TRBJ2-1 gives the full variable domain: SQTIHQWPATLVQPVGSPLSLECTVEGTSNPNLYWYRQAAGRGLQLLFYSVGIGQISSEVPQNLSASRPQDRQFILSSKKLLLSDSGFYLCAWSVRLAGSGNEQFFGPGTRLTVL.

V is TRBV5-1 and J is TRBJ1-3; 9 bases line up with TRBD1. CDR3 length: 16 residues. Germline trimming cut 3 bases from V and 0 bases from J; bases unmatched to any gene: 4. CDR1 and CDR2 from the germline V gene are SGHRS and YFSETQ. The CDR3 nucleotides are TGCGCCAGCAGCTCCGGGACAGGGATCTCTGGAAACACCATATATTTT. Translating gives CASSSGTGISGNTIYF. The whole variable domain, remainder taken from reference TRBV5-1 and TRBJ1-3, is KAGVTQTPRYLIKTRGQQVTLSCSPISGHRSVSWYQQTPGQGLQFLFEYFSETQRNKGNFPGRFSGRQFSNSRSEMNVSTLELGDSALYLCASSSGTGISGNTIYFGEGSWLTVV.

The V call is TRBV28, the J call TRBJ1-1, with a possible D match to TRBD1 (5 bases). CDR1 is MDHEN, CDR2 SYDVKM, per germline. The CDR3 extends over 17 amino acids. V lost 6 bases and J lost 0, with 20 bases in between. Here the CDR3 DNA reads TGTGCCAGCAGAAGGGGCCTGGCAGGGCCCATGAACACTGAAGCTTTCTTT. It encodes CASRRGLAGPMNTEAFF.